The 12 T cell receptor beta chains reported below all come from one sample, sequenced in a study of beta chain features in type 1 diabetes. Expressed TCRB transcripts were sequenced after all isolated RNA was converted to cDNA. Clones were sequenced by immunoSEQ multiplex PCR, and TCRdb holds only the in-frame ones, with some missing. Among hundreds of thousands of clones listed, around 15% were seen once. Sequenced material: naive CD4+ T cells from blood. These receptors came from a man between 18 and 35 years old in good health.

The V and J genes are TRBV7-2 and TRBJ2-1; D perhaps matches TRBD1 (6 bases). The CDR3 is made up of 15 amino acids. Germline values: CDR1 SGHTA, CDR2 FQGNSA. V dropped 7 bases and J dropped 4 bases, with 17 bases sitting between them. The CDR3, as DNA: TGTGCCAGCATCCCCAGGGGCCTCATGTACAATGAGCAGTTCTTC. Its translation: CASIPRGLMYNEQFF.

This clone was seen more than once but under ten times. This rearrangement joins TRBV6-6 to TRBJ1-2; no reliable D call. The CDR3 extends over 12 amino acids. Germline CDR1 reads MNHNY; CDR2 reads SVGAGI (reference sequence). V dropped 4 bases and J dropped 8 bases, with 11 bases sitting between them. The chain's CDR3 is CASSLAAAGYTF. Written as DNA, the CDR3 is TGTGCCAGCAGTTTGGCAGCGGCAGGCTACACCTTC.

This clone was counted between two and nine times. The V gene is TRBV5-1, the J gene TRBJ2-3; possibly TRBD2 for D (6 bases). The length of the CDR3 is 18 residues. Between the trimmed V and J ends, which lost 2 bases and 4 bases, there was a span of 23 bases. CDR1 and CDR2 from the germline V gene are SGHRS and YFSETQ. The CDR3 bases are TGCGCCAGCAGCTTAACGTTTGGGAGGATAAGTTATTCAGATACGCAGTATTTT. As protein: CASSLTFGRISYSDTQYF. The whole variable domain, remainder taken from reference TRBV5-1 and TRBJ2-3, is KAGVTQTPRYLIKTRGQQVTLSCSPISGHRSVSWYQQTPGQGLQFLFEYFSETQRNKGNFPGRFSGRQFSNSRSEMNVSTLELGDSALYLCASSLTFGRISYSDTQYFGPGTRLTVL.

This clone was seen only a few times. J is TRBJ2-1 and V is TRBV15, with 12 bases that match TRBD2. Unmatched junction bases numbered 9, after V lost 8 bases and J lost 10 bases. CDR1 and CDR2 from the germline V gene are LNHNV and YYDKDF (reference sequence). This CDR3 spans 14 amino acids. CDR3 DNA: TGTGCCACCCAGCTAGCGGGAGGGCCTTACGAGCAGTTCTTC. This codes for CATQLAGGPYEQFF.

This clone appeared a few times. The V gene is TRBV7-2, the J gene TRBJ1-5; D unresolved. CDR3 length: 13 amino acids. The V gene lost 3 bases and the J gene lost 3 bases, with 6 bases spanning the gap. Germline lookup yields CDR1 SGHTA and CDR2 FQGNSA. The CDR3: CASSLGFNQPQHF. The CDR3 bases are TGTGCCAGCAGCTTGGGGTTCAATCAGCCCCAGCATTTT.

The gene calls are TRBV25-1 and TRBJ1-1, with no clear D. Germline CDR1 reads MGHDK; CDR2 reads SYGVNS. The CDR3 covers 14 residues. V was trimmed by 3 bases and J by 0 bases, leaving 8 bases between them. The CDR3 coding sequence is TGTGCCAGCAGTGATCGGGCCGTGAACACTGAAGCTTTCTTT. Residues: CASSDRAVNTEAFF.

This clone has a handful of counts. This rearrangement joins TRBV19 to TRBJ2-1, with D tentatively TRBD2 (5 bases). CDR1 LNHDA and CDR2 SQIVND come from the germline V gene (reference sequence). The V and J ends lost 4 bases and 0 bases respectively, with 28 bases between them. This CDR3 spans 21 amino acids. The CDR3 region is CASSKRSQPRDYSHSYNEQFF. The CDR3 DNA sequence: TGTGCCAGTAGTAAGAGGTCGCAACCGAGAGACTACTCCCACTCCTACAATGAGCAGTTCTTC.

This clone was seen only a few times. The V call is TRBV7-2, the J call TRBJ2-1; D gene unclear. The CDR3 is 13 residues long. The germline V gene has CDR1 SGHTA and CDR2 FQGNSA. V gave up 5 bases and J gave up 9 bases, with 14 bases separating them. This chain's CDR3 is CASSRRPASEQFF. CDR3 DNA: TGTGCCAGCAGCCGACGCCCAGCAAGTGAGCAGTTCTTC.

The sample holds a few counts of this clone. V usage is TRBV28 and J usage is TRBJ2-7; D may correspond to TRBD1 or TRBD2 (5 bases each). Per the germline V gene, CDR1 is MDHEN and CDR2 is SYDVKM. The CDR3 sequence is 16 residues long. V was trimmed by 5 bases and J by 5 bases, leaving 22 bases between them. Written as DNA, the CDR3 is TGTGCCAGCAGTCCCGCCAGGTCCCTCGGGGCTAACGAGCAGTACTTC. Its translation is CASSPARSLGANEQYF.

The chain carries TRBV4-2 and TRBJ1-2; D remains ambiguous. This CDR3 is 13 amino acids long. Looked up from germline, CDR1 is LGHNA and CDR2 is YNFKEQ. Trimming took off 0 bases at V and 5 bases at J, with 7 bases between the two ends. The CDR3 DNA reads as TGTGCCAGCAGCCAAGAACGGGTATATGGCTACACCTTC. Translated: CASSQERVYGYTF.

The sample holds a few counts of this clone. This chain links TRBV25-1 with TRBJ1-4; D possibly corresponds to TRBD1 (5 bases). Trimming left V 1 base short and J 2 bases short, with 11 bases between. The CDR3 is made up of 16 amino acids. The germline gives CDR1 MGHDK, CDR2 SYGVNS. The CDR3 loop is CASSEFWGSTNEKLFF. For the CDR3, the DNA is TGTGCCAGCAGTGAATTCTGGGGCAGCACTAATGAAAAACTGTTTTTT.

The V and J genes are TRBV5-1 and TRBJ1-1; 7 bases are a match to TRBD1. V was clipped by 4 bases and J by 11 bases; unmatched bases: 8. CDR1 and CDR2 from the germline V gene are SGHRS and YFSETQ. The CDR3 totals 12 residues. CDR3 amino acids: CASSREEGAAFF. The CDR3 nucleotides read TGCGCCAGCAGCAGAGAGGAGGGGGCGGCTTTCTTT.